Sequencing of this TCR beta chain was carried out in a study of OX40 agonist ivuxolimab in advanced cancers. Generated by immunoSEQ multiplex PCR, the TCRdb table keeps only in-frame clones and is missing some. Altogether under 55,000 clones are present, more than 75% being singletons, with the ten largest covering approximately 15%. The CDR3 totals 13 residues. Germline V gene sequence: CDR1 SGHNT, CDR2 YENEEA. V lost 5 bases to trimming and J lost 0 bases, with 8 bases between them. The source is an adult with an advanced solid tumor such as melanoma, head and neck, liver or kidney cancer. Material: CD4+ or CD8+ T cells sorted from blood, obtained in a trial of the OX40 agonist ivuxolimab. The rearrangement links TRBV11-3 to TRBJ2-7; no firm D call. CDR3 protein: CASSHQSSYEQYF. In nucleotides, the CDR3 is TGTGCCAGCAGCCACCAATCCTCCTACGAGCAGTACTTC.